This note documents a single T cell receptor (beta chain) sequence. Its antigen is as yet unknown. CDR1 is SGHKS and CDR2 is YYEKEE in the germline V gene (reference sequence). V was cut by 7 bases and J by 2 bases, with 20 bases left in between. The CDR3 length is 16 residues. This sample was taken from a study of T cell responses to AZD1222 COVID-19 vaccine. Profiling relied on immunoSEQ multiplex PCR, and the TCRdb table lists in-frame clones only, not all of them. The sample yields roughly 130,000 clones, around 90% seen once. Study results and caveats: The study found vaccine-associated CD4 TCRs spanning spike, dominant at 160-218 and 743-854. A reported finding is that nearly half of spike-specific TCRs target unmutated variant regions. Spike-specific TCR breadth and depth were elevated following two AZD1222 doses. Baseline seropositivity occurred in only a handful of AZD1222 recipients.

This sequence joins TRBV5-5 and TRBJ2-3; TRBD2 is a possible D gene (7 bases). The receptor was derived from an adult in good health. The source was peripheral blood, collected on day 0 of AZD1222 vaccination. CDR3 loop: CASSVLGGPSTDTQYF. For the CDR3, the DNA is TGTGCCAGCTCCGTTTTGGGGGGGCCATCCACAGATACGCAGTATTTT.